This is a list of T cell receptor beta chains from one sample in a study of graft-versus-host responses after intestinal transplantation. For these TCRs, the target antigens are not known. Some clones are missing from TCRdb's copy, which holds only in-frame ones; the method was immunoSEQ multiplex PCR. The table lists approximately 90,000 clones, approximately 89% of them singletons. Sequencing used unstimulated CD8+ T cells sorted from spleen or lymph node cells, obtained before transplant. These receptors came from a human donor who was the organ donor for an intestinal transplant. The CDR3 runs from the conserved cysteine through the conserved F or W. A D gene is named only where the DNA matches it firmly. Part of the rows lack a size; the others show once, few, many or a class for expanded clones.

D gene,clone size,J gene,V gene,CDR3 protein,CDR3 DNA
.,.,TRBJ2-1,TRBV6-1,CASRDGANNEQFF,TGTGCCAGCAGGGACGGAGCCAACAATGAGCAGTTCTTC
.,.,TRBJ1-5,TRBV19,CASSIQGPQPQHF,TGTGCCAGTAGTATTCAGGGTCCGCAGCCCCAGCATTTT
.,.,TRBJ1-2,TRBV10-1,CASSRDLDPYGYTF,TGCGCCAGCAGCAGGGACCTGGACCCCTATGGCTACACCTTC
.,.,TRBJ1-5,TRBV19,CASSWATGYSNQPQHF,TGTGCCAGTAGTTGGGCTACAGGATATAGCAATCAGCCCCAGCATTTT
.,.,TRBJ2-2,TRBV4-1,CASSYRPGWRAGELFF,TGCGCCAGCAGTTATAGGCCGGGGTGGAGGGCCGGGGAGCTGTTTTTT
.,.,TRBJ1-1,TRBV7-3,CASSLGVGDTNTEAFF,TGTGCCAGCAGCTTAGGGGTGGGGGACACGAACACTGAAGCTTTCTTT
.,.,TRBJ2-1,TRBV7-6,CASSLGPPGSSYNEQFF,TGTGCCAGCAGCTTAGGACCCCCGGGGAGCTCCTACAATGAGCAGTTCTTC
.,medium-sized,TRBJ2-7,TRBV2,CAVAAMGEQYF,TGTGCGGTGGCAGCCATGGGGGAGCAGTACTTC
TRBD1,.,TRBJ2-2,TRBV6-5,CASSTGTGVTKELFF,TGTGCCAGCAGTACAGGGACAGGGGTTACGAAGGAGCTGTTTTTT
.,.,TRBJ2-7,TRBV5-6,CASATGWSSYEQYF,TGTGCCAGTGCTACCGGTTGGAGTTCCTACGAGCAGTACTTC
.,.,TRBJ2-7,TRBV5-6,CASSSDGRSYEQYF,TGTGCCAGCAGCTCGGACGGGCGTTCCTACGAGCAGTACTTC
.,.,TRBJ2-5,TRBV13,CASSLGTRVPGTQYF,TGTGCCAGCAGCTTAGGGACTAGAGTGCCGGGGACCCAGTACTTC
.,once,TRBJ1-2,TRBV27,CASSLIAGNYGYTF,TGTGCCAGCAGTTTGATTGCAGGAAACTATGGCTACACCTTC
TRBD2,.,TRBJ2-1,TRBV6-1,CASSGQREGRHEQFF,TGTGCCAGCAGTGGGCAGCGGGAGGGCCGACATGAGCAGTTCTTC
.,.,TRBJ2-2,TRBV19,CASSIAGELFF,TGTGCCAGTAGTATTGCCGGGGAGCTGTTTTTT
.,.,TRBJ2-3,TRBV4-2,CASSPPGGTDTQYF,TGTGCCAGCAGCCCTCCAGGGGGCACAGATACGCAGTATTTT
.,.,TRBJ1-2,TRBV20-1,CSATGTYGYTF,TGCAGTGCAACAGGGACCTATGGCTACACCTTC
.,few,TRBJ1-4,TRBV2,CASRGFARGGEKLFF,TGTGCCAGCAGGGGCTTTGCCAGGGGTGGCGAAAAACTGTTTTTT
.,.,TRBJ1-1,TRBV11-1,CASSAYRDGTEAFF,TGTGCCAGCAGCGCCTACAGGGACGGAACTGAAGCTTTCTTT
TRBD2,once,TRBJ2-1,TRBV25-1,CASSEWGLARGEQFF,TGTGCCAGCAGTGAATGGGGACTAGCGAGGGGAGAGCAGTTCTTC
.,.,TRBJ2-1,TRBV18,CASSPLEASYNEQFF,TGTGCCAGCTCACCACTAGAGGCCTCCTACAATGAGCAGTTCTTC
TRBD2,.,TRBJ2-5,TRBV4-1,CASSQGRASGLAGGPTETQYF,TGCGCCAGCAGCCAAGGAAGGGCCTCGGGACTAGCGGGGGGGCCTACAGAGACCCAGTACTTC
.,.,TRBJ2-7,TRBV5-5,CASSRTTGYEQYF,TGTGCCAGCAGCAGAACGACAGGTTACGAGCAGTACTTC
.,.,TRBJ2-1,TRBV1,CTSSHLAGVHNEQFF,TGCACCAGCAGCCATCTAGCGGGAGTGCACAATGAGCAGTTCTTC
.,.,TRBJ2-7,TRBV20-1,CSARETYEQYF,TGCAGTGCTAGAGAAACCTACGAGCAGTACTTC
.,.,TRBJ2-7,TRBV6-5,CASSYGEGEQYF,TGTGCCAGCAGTTACGGGGAAGGGGAGCAGTACTTC
TRBD2,.,TRBJ2-2,TRBV27,CASSLAGGTGELFF,TGTGCCAGCAGTTTAGCGGGAGGGACCGGGGAGCTGTTTTTT
.,.,TRBJ2-7,TRBV7-3,CASSLTQSSYEQYF,TGTGCCAGCAGCTTAACGCAGAGCTCCTACGAGCAGTACTTC
.,.,TRBJ2-2,TRBV18,CASSPRGWTGELFF,TGTGCCAGCTCACCACGGGGATGGACCGGGGAGCTGTTTTTT
.,.,TRBJ2-7,TRBV19,CASSTGRYEQYF,TGTGCCAGTAGTACAGGGCGCTACGAGCAGTACTTC
TRBD2,few,TRBJ2-1,TRBV7-6,CASSLVGRTIGGSGDEQFF,TGTGCCAGCAGCTTAGTGGGCCGAACCATCGGGGGGAGCGGGGATGAGCAGTTCTTC
.,.,TRBJ2-5,TRBV5-6,CASSLTSTETQYF,TGTGCCAGCAGCTTAACTAGTACGGAGACCCAGTACTTC
TRBD1,.,TRBJ1-1,TRBV6-5,CASSYSTGPNTEAFF,TGTGCCAGCAGTTACTCGACAGGGCCTAACACTGAAGCTTTCTTT
.,.,TRBJ1-5,TRBV4-1,CASSQGVGQPQHF,TGCGCCAGCAGCCAGGGGGTTGGACAGCCCCAGCATTTT
TRBD1,.,TRBJ2-5,TRBV11-2,CASRQGAETQYF,TGTGCCAGCAGACAGGGGGCAGAGACCCAGTACTTC
.,.,TRBJ1-6,TRBV11-3,CASDRFSSPLHF,TGTGCCAGCGACAGGTTCAGTTCACCCCTCCACTTT
.,.,TRBJ2-2,TRBV30,CAWTGGRDTVTGELFF,TGTGCCTGGACCGGGGGGCGGGACACCGTAACCGGGGAGCTGTTTTTT
.,.,TRBJ2-7,TRBV27,CASSAARGYEQYF,TGTGCCAGCAGCGCGGCAAGGGGGTATGAGCAGTACTTC
.,few,TRBJ1-1,TRBV7-9,CASSLGSTLGEAFF,TGTGCCAGCAGCCTGGGGTCCACCCTGGGTGAAGCTTTCTTT
TRBD2,.,TRBJ2-1,TRBV5-6,CASSLSVGGPFSYNEQFF,TGTGCCAGCAGCTTGTCTGTGGGAGGGCCGTTTTCCTACAATGAGCAGTTCTTC
.,.,TRBJ2-1,TRBV7-2,CASSLGDNSYNEQFF,TGTGCCAGCAGCTTAGGGGATAACAGCTACAATGAGCAGTTCTTC
.,.,TRBJ1-1,TRBV4-1,CASSVDRTVMNTEAFF,TGCGCCAGCAGTGTTGACAGAACTGTGATGAACACTGAAGCTTTCTTT
.,.,TRBJ1-2,TRBV19,CASTRIRRGGYGYTF,TGTGCCAGTACCCGAATTAGGCGCGGAGGCTATGGCTACACCTTC
.,once,TRBJ2-7,TRBV13,CASSSIRDTTYEQYF,TGTGCCAGCAGCTCAATCCGGGATACGACCTACGAGCAGTACTTC
.,.,TRBJ1-5,TRBV4-1,CASSQSGALSNQPQHF,TGCGCCAGCAGCCAATCCGGAGCCCTTAGCAATCAGCCCCAGCATTTT
.,once,TRBJ2-1,TRBV6-4,CASSDGSYNEQFF,TGTGCCAGCAGTGACGGATCTTACAATGAGCAGTTCTTC
.,.,TRBJ1-5,TRBV19,CASSIDLGDNYSNQPQHF,TGTGCCAGTAGTATAGATCTTGGGGACAATTATAGCAATCAGCCCCAGCATTTT